This T cell receptor (beta chain) was retrieved from a study of shared clonotypes between healthy human individuals. Study-wide findings and caveats: Few donors limited the genetic and exposure-history diversity represented. What naive subsets generally showed was a larger estimated richness than memory subsets showed.

Germline lookup yields CDR1 MNHEY and CDR2 SMNVEV (reference sequence). The CDR3 runs 14 residues. V was pared by 5 bases and J by 4 bases, with 15 bases between. TCRdb's copy holds only in-frame clones and misses some; the assay was immunoSEQ multiplex PCR. The profile covers around 2,100,000 clones, with about 95% appearing a single time and more than 0.95% taken by the ten largest. Naivety among CD8 cells was defined by CD45RO negativity and positive CCR7 selection, thereby excluding terminally differentiated effector memory CD45RA+ cells. Nashville, Tennessee was home to all donors, who were Caucasian adults. The sample holds one count of this clone. Its antigen is not known.

This clonotype originated in a man younger than 30 in good health. Sequences were obtained from naive CD8+ T cells sorted from blood. This rearrangement joins TRBV27 to TRBJ2-7; tentatively, D is TRBD2 (6 bases). CDR3 region: CASSLRSGGYEQYF. The CDR3 DNA reads TGTGCCAGCAGTCTCCGGAGTGGGGGGTACGAGCAGTACTTC.